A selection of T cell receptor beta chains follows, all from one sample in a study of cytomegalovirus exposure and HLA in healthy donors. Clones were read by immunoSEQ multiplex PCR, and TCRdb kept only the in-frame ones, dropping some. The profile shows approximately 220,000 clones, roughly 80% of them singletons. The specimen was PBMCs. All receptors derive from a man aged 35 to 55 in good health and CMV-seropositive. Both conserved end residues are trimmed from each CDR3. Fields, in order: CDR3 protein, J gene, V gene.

cdr3_aa: ASSIGGGPPDTQY
j_call: TRBJ2-3
v_call: TRBV5-4

cdr3_aa: ASSARQGTRKTV
j_call: TRBJ1-4
v_call: TRBV7-9

cdr3_aa: ATSRGRGGYT
j_call: TRBJ1-2
v_call: TRBV15

cdr3_aa: ASGEAGANVLT
j_call: TRBJ2-6
v_call: TRBV28

cdr3_aa: ASSRSGSWDTQY
j_call: TRBJ2-3
v_call: TRBV2

cdr3_aa: ASSLYGTEAF
j_call: TRBJ1-1
v_call: TRBV5-1

cdr3_aa: ASSYPQRDEQF
j_call: TRBJ2-1
v_call: TRBV6-5

cdr3_aa: ASSLGTGADEQY
j_call: TRBJ2-7
v_call: TRBV4-1

cdr3_aa: ASSLSWGAGYGYT
j_call: TRBJ1-2
v_call: TRBV28

cdr3_aa: ASRVSGRDTQY
j_call: TRBJ2-3
v_call: TRBV11-3

cdr3_aa: ASSPTGAWTEAF
j_call: TRBJ1-1
v_call: TRBV6-5

cdr3_aa: AWSGGLAGFETQY
j_call: TRBJ2-5
v_call: TRBV30

cdr3_aa: ASSLRDSSSYEQY
j_call: TRBJ2-7
v_call: TRBV9

cdr3_aa: ASSRDRVPEQH
j_call: TRBJ1-5
v_call: TRBV7-2

cdr3_aa: ASSQINSLYGYT
j_call: TRBJ1-2
v_call: TRBV7-9

cdr3_aa: ASSPRGDTEAF
j_call: TRBJ1-1
v_call: TRBV18

cdr3_aa: ASSYSGQGVGNTIY
j_call: TRBJ1-3
v_call: TRBV6-5

cdr3_aa: ASSTRLAGGGYQETQY
j_call: TRBJ2-5
v_call: TRBV4-2

cdr3_aa: ASSRQSYGYT
j_call: TRBJ1-2
v_call: TRBV18

cdr3_aa: SVVPGTGSSYNEQF
j_call: TRBJ2-1
v_call: TRBV29-1

cdr3_aa: ASSPGQGDAGTEAF
j_call: TRBJ1-1
v_call: TRBV5-1

cdr3_aa: ASSDTGGGGETQY
j_call: TRBJ2-5
v_call: TRBV7-2

cdr3_aa: ASSQGTGTVNTEAF
j_call: TRBJ1-1
v_call: TRBV18

cdr3_aa: AWSVRRAGRGETQY
j_call: TRBJ2-5
v_call: TRBV30

cdr3_aa: AWDLGTEKNNSPLH
j_call: TRBJ1-6
v_call: TRBV30

cdr3_aa: ASRDKLGPPNEKLF
j_call: TRBJ1-4
v_call: TRBV28

cdr3_aa: ASSPLGQGVIAQPQH
j_call: TRBJ1-5
v_call: TRBV18

cdr3_aa: ASSPNSYGYT
j_call: TRBJ1-2
v_call: TRBV18

cdr3_aa: ASSLGQGGYYEQY
j_call: TRBJ2-7
v_call: TRBV5-4

cdr3_aa: ASSRTGRNTEAF
j_call: TRBJ1-1
v_call: TRBV7-9

cdr3_aa: ATWPGDRGSNTEAF
j_call: TRBJ1-1
v_call: TRBV15

cdr3_aa: ASTGTSTDTQY
j_call: TRBJ2-3
v_call: TRBV4-2

cdr3_aa: AISEGGLAGGDEQF
j_call: TRBJ2-1
v_call: TRBV10-3

cdr3_aa: ASSQPPKGAGANVLT
j_call: TRBJ2-6
v_call: TRBV4-2

cdr3_aa: ASSEVPGLAGGPPDTQY
j_call: TRBJ2-3
v_call: TRBV10-1

cdr3_aa: ASSQVSGRGTNYGYT
j_call: TRBJ1-2
v_call: TRBV27

cdr3_aa: ASSYWDSPSYNEQF
j_call: TRBJ2-1
v_call: TRBV6-5

cdr3_aa: ASTRTGRLEAF
j_call: TRBJ1-1
v_call: TRBV6-1